Sequencing of this T cell receptor beta chain was carried out in a study of T-cell memory formation after mild COVID-19. Notes on the study in general: Pre-infection memory held some responding clones, suggesting pre-existing cross-reactive T cells responded. A second wave expanding day 15 to 37 was CD4+-biased; contracting clones were balanced.

TCR alpha and TCR beta cDNA libraries carrying sample barcodes and UMIs were produced by 5'RACE using constant-segment primers. TCRdb redid the calling of the 5' RACE reads with MiXCR, one entry per CDR3 protein. The sample has fewer than 600,000 distinct CDR3 sequences, 20% to 25% seen once. The CDR3 has 16 amino acids. Germline V CDR1 and CDR2: SQVTM, ANQGSEA. The germline V and J ends were trimmed by 4 bases and 4 bases, with 22 bases remaining between them. As for this clonotype: Its antigen remains unknown.

Source material: PBMCs or a T cell subset sorted from them (not recorded which). V usage is TRBV29-1 and J usage is TRBJ1-2; weak D call: TRBD1 (5 bases). The sequence was obtained from an adult woman who had mild COVID-19 (a few samples of this study predate the infection). Cell type and time point are not known. CDR3 loop: CSVVVDPTTGGYGYTF. CDR3 nucleotides: TGCAGCGTTGTAGTGGACCCAACTACCGGGGGCTATGGCTACACCTTC.